This T cell receptor beta chain stems from a study of shared clonotypes between healthy human individuals. General observations from the study: Represented diversity (both genetic and exposure-history) was limited by the small number of donors. Among four donors, roughly 5% of naive CD4 clonotypes were found in common.

The germline CDR1 and CDR2 sequences are SGHNT and YYREEE (reference sequence). CDR3 length equals 15 residues. J gave up 9 bases and V 4 bases, and 11 bases lay outside the gene matches. Each sample came from a Caucasian adult donor living in Nashville, Tennessee. Per the original data handling: ImmunoSEQ yielded junction-only sequences lacking quality scores, so filtering differed. Repertoires were generated with immunoSEQ multiplex PCR, while TCRdb's copy carries only in-frame clones and drops some. D and trimming come from the DNA, and the V and J calls and clone size come from that table. The sample holds roughly 1,600,000 clones; 97% to 99% are singletons and the top ten take approximately 0.4%. Concerning this clone itself: The antigen is undetermined.

The chain has TRBV5-4 and TRBJ2-1, with 9 positions matching TRBD2. The TCR sequence derives from a man aged 25 to 40 in good health. Source material: naive CD4+ T cells sorted from blood. Regarding subset: CD45RA+ positively selected. CDR3 bases: TGTGCCAGCAGCCAACCGGGACTAGCTTCAGTTGAGCAGTTCTTC. Protein sequence: CASSQPGLASVEQFF.